A selection of T cell receptor beta chains follows, all from one sample in a study of blood T cell repertoires in COVID-19. TCRdb keeps only in-frame clones here, not all; method: immunoSEQ multiplex PCR. Of 150,000 to 200,000 clones listed, about 90% are singletons. The sample taken for sequencing was PBMCs or T cells enriched from blood (not recorded which). Receptors originate from a woman younger than 35 who had recovered from COVID-19. CDR3s include the opening cysteine and the closing phenylalanine or tryptophan. The D gene is left open where the match is weak. For some rows the clone size is stated as once, few or many, or as a class when expanded; others skip it.

v_call	j_call	clone_size	d_call	cdr3_aa	cdr3_nt
TRBV5-1	TRBJ2-7	.	TRBD1	CASSDGQGYEQYF	TGCGCCAGCAGCGACGGACAGGGCTACGAGCAGTACTTC
TRBV28	TRBJ2-4	.	TRBD1	CASRISGGSLQNIQYF	TGTGCCAGCAGAATTTCAGGGGGAAGTCTGCAAAACATTCAGTACTTC
TRBV5-4	TRBJ2-7	few	TRBD2	CASSLGLAETYEQYF	TGTGCCAGCAGCTTGGGACTAGCGGAGACCTACGAGCAGTACTTC
TRBV7-8	TRBJ1-4	few	.	CASSLGAGANEKLFF	TGTGCCAGCAGCTTAGGCGCGGGGGCTAATGAAAAACTGTTTTTT
TRBV15	TRBJ1-4	.	TRBD1	CATSTMTGTEKLFF	TGTGCCACCAGCACCATGACAGGGACTGAAAAACTGTTTTTT
TRBV7-2	TRBJ2-5	.	TRBD2	CASSLRTSAAPETQYF	TGTGCCAGCAGTCTAAGGACTAGCGCCGCTCCAGAGACCCAGTACTTC
TRBV25-1	TRBJ2-2	.	.	CASSVEINTGELFF	TGTGCCAGCAGTGTAGAAATAAACACCGGGGAGCTGTTTTTT
TRBV7-8	TRBJ1-3	.	.	CASSRDAGASGNTIYF	TGTGCCAGCAGCCGAGATGCAGGGGCTTCAGGAAACACCATATATTTT
TRBV7-2	TRBJ2-1	.	TRBD1	CASSRKGGQGGDEQFF	TGTGCCAGCAGCAGGAAAGGGGGACAGGGTGGGGATGAGCAGTTCTTC
TRBV6-5	TRBJ2-2	.	TRBD1	CASSSDRGNTGELFF	TGTGCCAGCAGTTCGGACAGGGGAAACACCGGGGAGCTGTTTTTT
TRBV6-5	TRBJ2-3	.	.	CARGTDGTDTQYF	TGTGCCCGCGGGACAGATGGCACAGATACGCAGTATTTT
TRBV29-1	TRBJ1-2	few	.	CSVDAGAGGYTF	TGCAGCGTTGACGCGGGGGCTGGTGGCTACACCTTC
TRBV4-2	TRBJ1-5	once	.	CASSQDPGAGRPQHF	TGTGCCAGCAGCCAAGATCCAGGGGCGGGTCGGCCCCAGCATTTT
TRBV28	TRBJ1-2	.	TRBD1	CAILRRTGNNYGYTF	TGTGCCATCCTAAGACGGACAGGGAATAACTATGGCTACACCTTC
TRBV7-2	TRBJ1-2	.	TRBD1	CASSPGQGYVGYGYTF	TGTGCCAGCAGTCCGGGACAGGGGTATGTGGGCTATGGCTACACCTTC
TRBV5-1	TRBJ2-5	.	.	CASSSRLLAGETQYF	TGCGCCAGCAGCTCCCGTTTGTTAGCTGGGGAGACCCAGTACTTC
TRBV2	TRBJ2-2	.	TRBD1	CASGETGMYTGELFF	TGTGCCAGCGGTGAGACAGGGATGTACACCGGGGAGCTGTTTTTT
TRBV7-2	TRBJ2-3	.	.	CASSSHSGGDTQYF	TGTGCCAGCAGCTCCCATAGCGGTGGGGATACGCAGTATTTT
TRBV27	TRBJ1-2	.	.	CASSLSVVGGVYGYTF	TGTGCCAGCAGTTTATCTGTCGTCGGAGGCGTCTATGGCTACACCTTC
TRBV9	TRBJ1-4	.	TRBD1	CASSVSFGQGSEKLFF	TGTGCCAGCAGCGTATCTTTCGGACAGGGGAGTGAAAAACTGTTTTTT
TRBV12-5	TRBJ1-3	.	TRBD1	CASGPGQGSSGNTIYF	TGTGCTAGTGGTCCGGGACAGGGCAGCTCTGGAAACACCATATATTTT
TRBV18	TRBJ1-2	once	.	CASSEEGTYGYTF	TGTGCCAGCTCGGAGGAGGGGACCTATGGCTACACCTTC
TRBV5-1	TRBJ1-5	.	.	CASSLVFRGDSNQPQHF	TGCGCCAGCAGCTTGGTTTTTCGGGGGGATAGCAATCAGCCCCAGCATTTT
TRBV24-1	TRBJ2-1	.	.	CATSDFRGNEQFF	TGTGCCACCAGTGATTTTCGGGGAAATGAGCAGTTCTTC
TRBV27	TRBJ2-3	once	.	CASSYQMTDTQYF	TGTGCCAGCAGTTATCAAATGACAGATACGCAGTATTTT
TRBV19	TRBJ2-7	.	TRBD2	CASSTSGMEYEQYF	TGTGCCAGTAGTACTAGCGGGATGGAGTACGAGCAGTACTTC
TRBV29-1	TRBJ2-7	.	.	CSVWTDTYEQYF	TGCAGCGTTTGGACAGACACCTACGAGCAGTACTTC
TRBV28	TRBJ2-3	once	.	CASSPSGWGITDTQYF	TGTGCCAGCAGCCCCTCGGGGTGGGGAATCACAGATACGCAGTATTTT
TRBV28	TRBJ1-4	.	TRBD1	CASSLEGANNEKLFF	TGTGCCAGCAGTTTAGAGGGGGCCAATAATGAAAAACTGTTTTTT
TRBV6-5	TRBJ1-1	.	TRBD1	CASRTGASNTEAFF	TGTGCCAGCAGGACAGGGGCGTCCAACACTGAAGCTTTCTTT
TRBV20-1	TRBJ1-1	.	.	CSATGAFF	TGCAGTGCGACGGGGGCTTTCTTT
TRBV5-1	TRBJ2-2	.	.	CASSPDNFGELFF	TGCGCCAGCAGCCCAGACAACTTTGGGGAGCTGTTTTTT
TRBV2	TRBJ1-5	.	.	CASSVRTVNSNQPQHF	TGTGCCAGCAGTGTTCGGACAGTAAACAGCAATCAGCCCCAGCATTTT
TRBV28	TRBJ1-5	.	.	CASRKGQPYSNQPQHF	TGTGCCAGCAGAAAAGGACAACCGTATAGCAATCAGCCCCAGCATTTT
TRBV19	TRBJ1-1	.	TRBD1	CASSATGGPLMNTEAFF	TGTGCCAGTAGTGCGACAGGGGGCCCCCTTATGAACACTGAAGCTTTCTTT
TRBV7-3	TRBJ1-2	.	.	CASSFTADTNYGYTF	TGTGCCAGCAGCTTTACAGCCGATACTAACTATGGCTACACCTTC
TRBV7-2	TRBJ2-5	.	TRBD2	CASSLFSGRKETQYF	TGTGCCAGCAGCTTATTTAGCGGGAGAAAGGAGACCCAGTACTTC
TRBV5-5	TRBJ1-5	.	TRBD1	CASSLVGTENQPQHF	TGTGCCAGCAGCTTGGTCGGGACAGAAAATCAGCCCCAGCATTTT
TRBV6-5	TRBJ1-4	.	.	CASSYFGATNEKLFF	TGTGCCAGCAGTTACTTCGGAGCAACTAATGAAAAACTGTTTTTT
TRBV7-3	TRBJ2-3	.	TRBD2	CASSLSGTSAMDTQYF	TGTGCCAGCAGCTTAAGTGGGACTAGCGCGATGGATACGCAGTATTTT
TRBV6-5	TRBJ1-3	once	.	CASSYRNNRGNTIYF	TGTGCCAGCAGTTACCGCAATAACAGGGGAAACACCATATATTTT
TRBV10-3	TRBJ1-1	.	.	CAIAGNNFEAFF	TGTGCCATCGCGGGCAACAATTTTGAAGCTTTCTTT
TRBV7-2	TRBJ1-2	.	.	CASRAPGGRIYGYTF	TGTGCCAGCAGAGCTCCCGGGGGGCGCATCTATGGCTACACCTTC
TRBV6-1	TRBJ1-2	.	.	CASSEASGQLNGYTF	TGTGCCAGCAGTGAAGCATCCGGACAGTTGAATGGCTACACCTTC
TRBV19	TRBJ2-1	.	TRBD1	CASSSINRGTYNEQFF	TGTGCCAGTAGTTCAATTAACAGGGGGACTTACAATGAGCAGTTCTTC
TRBV5-4	TRBJ2-1	.	.	CASSLSGGISYNEQFF	TGTGCCAGCAGCTTAAGTGGCGGTATCTCCTACAATGAGCAGTTCTTC
TRBV5-4	TRBJ2-7	.	TRBD2	CASSSQGLAGEYEQYF	TGTGCCAGCAGCTCGCAGGGACTAGCGGGAGAGTACGAGCAGTACTTC
TRBV27	TRBJ1-6	.	TRBD1	CASSPTGGNSPLHF	TGTGCCAGCAGTCCGACAGGGGGGAATTCACCCCTCCACTTT
TRBV10-3	TRBJ1-4	.	.	CAIRTSGTDKLFF	TGTGCCATCAGGACAAGCGGGACGGATAAACTGTTTTTT
TRBV19	TRBJ1-6	.	.	CASTRSQGNSPLHF	TGTGCCAGTACCCGGTCACAGGGAAATTCACCCCTCCACTTT
TRBV4-2	TRBJ2-2	.	.	CASSQDIREFTGELFF	TGTGCCAGCAGCCAAGATATTCGGGAGTTCACCGGGGAGCTGTTTTTT
TRBV11-1	TRBJ2-2	.	.	CASSPSSVNTGELFF	TGTGCCAGCAGCCCCAGTTCCGTGAACACCGGGGAGCTGTTTTTT
TRBV2	TRBJ2-6	.	.	CASKTGAGANVLTF	TGTGCCAGCAAAACCGGGGCTGGGGCCAACGTCCTGACTTTC